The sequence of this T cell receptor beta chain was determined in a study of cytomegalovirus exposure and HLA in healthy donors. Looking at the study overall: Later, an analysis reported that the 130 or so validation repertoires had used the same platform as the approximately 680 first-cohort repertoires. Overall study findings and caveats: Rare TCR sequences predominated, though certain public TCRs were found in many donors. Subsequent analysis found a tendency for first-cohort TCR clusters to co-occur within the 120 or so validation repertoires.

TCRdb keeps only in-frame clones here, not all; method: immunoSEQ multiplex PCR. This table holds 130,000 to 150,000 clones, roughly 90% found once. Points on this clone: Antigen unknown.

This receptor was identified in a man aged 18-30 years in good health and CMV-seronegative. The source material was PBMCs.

CDR3 sequence: CASSFVTGGEQYV. As DNA, the CDR3 is TGCGCCAGCAGCTTCGTAACAGGGGGCGAGCAGTACGTC. The chain recombines TRBV5-1 with TRBJ2-7; the match to TRBD1 covers 8 bases. The CDR3 is 13 amino acids. V was clipped by 2 bases and J by 6 bases; unmatched bases: 4. Per the germline V gene, CDR1 is SGHRS and CDR2 is YFSETQ.